The sequence of this T cell receptor (beta chain) was determined in a study of cytomegalovirus exposure and HLA in healthy donors. Study context: The roughly 120 million unique TCR beta sequences, from about 179 million T cells, were found by an earlier analysis. Study-wide results and limits: Donors were assumed by presence/absence analyses to have roughly uniform sequencing depth. Most TCR sequences showed up rarely, but some public TCRs showed up in many donors. The study put 150 to 200 TCR beta chains on its list as cytomegalovirus-associated.

A few counts support this clone. The antigen is not known. Primers for the PCR totalled 60 Vbeta and 13 Jbeta. Using immunoSEQ multiplex PCR, the repertoire was profiled, and TCRdb retains in-frame clones only, with some absent. The sample comprises 120,000 to 150,000 clones, 73% of which are singletons, and about an eighth rests with the top ten. Trimming took 0 bases from V and 6 from J; bases not matched to a gene: 6. Germline CDR1 reads LGHNA; CDR2 reads YNFKEQ. The CDR3 has 15 residues. The chain combines TRBV4-2 with TRBJ2-3, with 7 bases that match TRBD2. Sequencing was carried out using PBMCs. This TCR came from a human donor in good health. CDR3 loop: CASSQEASGADTQYF. The CDR3, as DNA: TGTGCCAGCAGCCAAGAGGCTAGCGGCGCGGATACGCAGTATTTT.